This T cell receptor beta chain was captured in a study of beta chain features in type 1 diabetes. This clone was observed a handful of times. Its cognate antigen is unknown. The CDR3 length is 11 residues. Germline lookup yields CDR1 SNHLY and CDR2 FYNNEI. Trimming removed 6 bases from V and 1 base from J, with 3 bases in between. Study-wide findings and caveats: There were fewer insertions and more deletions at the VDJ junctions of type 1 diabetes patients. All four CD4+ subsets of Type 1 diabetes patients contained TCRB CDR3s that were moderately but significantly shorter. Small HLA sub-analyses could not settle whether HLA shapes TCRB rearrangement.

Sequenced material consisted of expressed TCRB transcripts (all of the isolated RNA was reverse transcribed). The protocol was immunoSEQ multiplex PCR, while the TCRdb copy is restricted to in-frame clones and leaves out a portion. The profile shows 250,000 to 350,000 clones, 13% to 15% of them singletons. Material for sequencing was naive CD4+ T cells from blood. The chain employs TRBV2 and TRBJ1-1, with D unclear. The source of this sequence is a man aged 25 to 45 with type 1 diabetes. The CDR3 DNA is TGTGCCAGCAGCTGGAACACTGAAGCTTTCTTT. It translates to CASSWNTEAFF.